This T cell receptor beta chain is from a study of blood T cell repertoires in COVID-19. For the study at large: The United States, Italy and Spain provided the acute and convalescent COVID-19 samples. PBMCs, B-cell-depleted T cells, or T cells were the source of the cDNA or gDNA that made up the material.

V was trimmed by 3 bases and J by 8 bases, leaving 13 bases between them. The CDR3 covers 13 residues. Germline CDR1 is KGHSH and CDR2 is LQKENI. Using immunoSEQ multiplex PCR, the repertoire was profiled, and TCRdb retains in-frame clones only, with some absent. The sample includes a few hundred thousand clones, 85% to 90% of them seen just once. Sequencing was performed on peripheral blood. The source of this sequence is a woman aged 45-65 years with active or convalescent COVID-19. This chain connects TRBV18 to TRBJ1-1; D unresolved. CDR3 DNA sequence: TGTGCCAGCTCACCCGTAATGGCGGGGGAAGCTTTCTTT. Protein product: CASSPVMAGEAFF.